This TCR beta chain was observed in a study of blood T cell repertoires in COVID-19. There are 12 residues in the CDR3. CDR1 is SGHDT and CDR2 is YYEEEE in the germline V gene. Trimming cost V 4 bases and J 14 bases, with 13 bases left between them. Sequencing was performed with immunoSEQ multiplex PCR; in TCRdb, only in-frame clones are kept and a portion is missing. The top ten clones hold roughly 20% of a sample with about 68,000 clones, over 75% of them seen once. The sequence was obtained from a man in his fifties or sixties with acute or convalescent COVID-19. Specimen: peripheral blood. This chain links TRBV5-6 with TRBJ1-6; D is uncertain. The CDR3 is CASSAISSALHF. The CDR3 DNA reads TGTGCCAGCAGCGCAATCTCGTCGGCCCTCCACTTT.